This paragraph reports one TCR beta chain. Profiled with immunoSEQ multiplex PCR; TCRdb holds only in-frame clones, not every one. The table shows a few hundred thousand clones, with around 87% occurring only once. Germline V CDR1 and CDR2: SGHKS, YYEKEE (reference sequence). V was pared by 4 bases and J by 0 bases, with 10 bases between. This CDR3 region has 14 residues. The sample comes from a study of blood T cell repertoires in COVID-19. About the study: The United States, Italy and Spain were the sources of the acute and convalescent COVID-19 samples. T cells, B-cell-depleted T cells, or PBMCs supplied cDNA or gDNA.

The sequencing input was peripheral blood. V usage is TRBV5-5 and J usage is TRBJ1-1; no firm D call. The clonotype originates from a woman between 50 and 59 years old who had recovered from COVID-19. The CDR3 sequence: CASSPGNLNTEAFF. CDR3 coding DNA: TGTGCCAGCAGCCCCGGGAATTTGAACACTGAAGCTTTCTTT.